This note documents a single T cell receptor (beta chain) sequence. The antigen remains undetermined. This specimen comes from a study of blood T cells in healthy people across ages. Notes on the study in general: Because sorting was not performed, PBMCs prevented conclusive naive versus antigen-experienced comparison.

Combining a sample-barcoded 5' primer with a J-beta primer mix, a second PCR ran for about 6 to 11 cycles. Samples each returned at least 2.5 million CDR3-containing paired-end reads. MiXCR, run by TCRdb on the 5' RACE reads, gives a single entry per CDR3 protein. Of about 680,000 distinct CDR3 sequences in the sample, 49% were seen once. Germline CDR1 SEHNR, CDR2 FQNEAQ (reference sequence). This CDR3 is 16 amino acids long. Trimming removed 3 bases at V and 5 bases at J, with 17 bases between. Sequenced material: blood. The chain is built from TRBV7-9 and TRBJ2-1, with a weak D call TRBD1 (5 bases). This clonotype originated in a woman aged 55-69 years in good health. The CDR3 spells CASSLGQLLVNNEQFF. The CDR3, as DNA: TGTGCCAGCAGCTTGGGGCAACTCTTGGTGAACAATGAGCAGTTCTTC.